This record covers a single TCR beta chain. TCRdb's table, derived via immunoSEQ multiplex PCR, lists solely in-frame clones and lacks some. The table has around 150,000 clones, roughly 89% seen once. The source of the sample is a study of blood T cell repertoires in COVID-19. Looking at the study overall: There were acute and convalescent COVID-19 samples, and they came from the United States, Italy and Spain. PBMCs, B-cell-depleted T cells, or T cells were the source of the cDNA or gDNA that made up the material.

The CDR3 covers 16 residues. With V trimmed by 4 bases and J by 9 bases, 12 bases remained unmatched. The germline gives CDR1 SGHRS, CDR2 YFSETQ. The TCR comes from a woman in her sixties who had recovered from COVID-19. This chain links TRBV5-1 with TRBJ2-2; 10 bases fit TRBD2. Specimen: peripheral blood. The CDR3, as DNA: TGCGCCAGCAGCCCCGGACTAGCGGTCCGGCGGCGGGAGCTGTTTTTT. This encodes CASSPGLAVRRRELFF. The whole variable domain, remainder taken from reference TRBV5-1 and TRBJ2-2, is KAGVTQTPRYLIKTRGQQVTLSCSPISGHRSVSWYQQTPGQGLQFLFEYFSETQRNKGNFPGRFSGRQFSNSRSEMNVSTLELGDSALYLCASSPGLAVRRRELFFGEGSRLTVL.